This record looks at one T cell receptor (beta chain) sequence and its context. This sample is part of a study of blood T cell repertoires in COVID-19. Looking at the study overall: Samples taken during acute and convalescent COVID-19 were collected in the United States, Italy and Spain.

Generated by immunoSEQ multiplex PCR, the TCRdb table keeps only in-frame clones and is missing some. Here the sample spans about 190,000 clones, more than 80% being singletons. With V trimmed by 10 bases and J by 2 bases, 3 bases remained unmatched. Germline V gene sequence: CDR1 LNHDA, CDR2 SQIVND (reference sequence). The CDR3 is 13 residues long. This receptor was identified in a man aged 50-59 years with acute or convalescent COVID-19. The V and J genes are TRBV19 and TRBJ1-3, with TRBD1 identical over 9 bases. The sample consisted of peripheral blood. This chain's CDR3 is CATNRGPGNTIYF. As DNA, the CDR3 is TGTGCCACAAACAGGGGGCCTGGAAACACCATATATTTT. Filled out from reference TRBV19 and TRBJ1-3, the complete variable domain reads DGGITQSPKYLFRKEGQNVTLSCEQNLNHDAMYWYRQDPGQGLRLIYYSQIVNDFQKGDIAEGYSVSREKKESFPLTVTSAQKNPTAFYLCATNRGPGNTIYFGEGSWLTVV.